Sequencing of this TCR beta chain was carried out in a study of tumor and adjacent non-tumor tissue in lung cancer. Three rounds of nested PCR, following a modified ARM-PCR protocol, produced the TCRbeta library. TCRdb called the multiplex PCR reads again in MiXCR, with one record for every CDR3 protein. The profile shows 65,000 to 95,000 distinct CDR3 sequences, around 70% of them singletons. Germline loops: CDR1 MNHNY, CDR2 SVGAGI (reference sequence). This CDR3 comprises 12 residues. No cell sorting was done before RNA was extracted from the tissue. Worth noting for this clonotype: The junction departs from the called germline gene at one end, perhaps through a read error.

Sequenced: lung tumor tissue. This chain uses TRBV6-6 with TRBJ2-3, with D tentatively TRBD1 (5 bases). This TCR was recovered from a woman aged 70-85 years with non-small cell lung cancer. CDR3 in amino acids: CACSVGVDTQYF. The CDR3 DNA is TGTGCCTGCAGCGTAGGGGTAGATACGCAGTATTTT.